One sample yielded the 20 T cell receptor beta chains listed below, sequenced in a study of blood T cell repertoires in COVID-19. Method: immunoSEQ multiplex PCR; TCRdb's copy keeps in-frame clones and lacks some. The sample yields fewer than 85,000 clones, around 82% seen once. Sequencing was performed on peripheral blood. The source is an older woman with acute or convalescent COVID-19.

The CDR3 loop is CASSSGQGAYEQYF. The CDR3 region has the DNA TGTGCCAGTAGCTCAGGACAGGGGGCCTACGAGCAGTACTTC. This sequence joins TRBV19 and TRBJ2-7; TRBD1 matches 10 bases. J gave up 2 bases and V 6 bases, and 4 bases lay outside the gene matches. CDR1 is LNHDA and CDR2 is SQIVND in the germline V gene (reference sequence). This CDR3 region has 14 residues. The whole variable domain, remainder taken from reference TRBV19 and TRBJ2-7, is DGGITQSPKYLFRKEGQNVTLSCEQNLNHDAMYWYRQDPGQGLRLIYYSQIVNDFQKGDIAEGYSVSREKKESFPLTVTSAQKNPTAFYLCASSSGQGAYEQYFGPGTRLTVT.

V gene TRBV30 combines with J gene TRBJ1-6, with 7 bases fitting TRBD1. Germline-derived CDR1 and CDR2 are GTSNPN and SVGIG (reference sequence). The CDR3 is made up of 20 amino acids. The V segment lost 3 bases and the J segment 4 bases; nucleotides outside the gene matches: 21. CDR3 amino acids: CAWSREDRYRPGPYNSPLHF. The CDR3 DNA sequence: TGTGCCTGGAGCCGCGAGGACAGGTACCGACCAGGCCCTTATAATTCACCCCTCCACTTT.

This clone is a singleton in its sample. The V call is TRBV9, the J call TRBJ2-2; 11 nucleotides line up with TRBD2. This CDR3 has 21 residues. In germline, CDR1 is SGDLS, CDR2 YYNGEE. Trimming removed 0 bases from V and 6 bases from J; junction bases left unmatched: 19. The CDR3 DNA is TGTGCCAGCAGCGTAGATCTCCCTAGCGGGAGGCCCTCCTTTTCTGCCGGGGAGCTGTTTTTT. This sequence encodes CASSVDLPSGRPSFSAGELFF.

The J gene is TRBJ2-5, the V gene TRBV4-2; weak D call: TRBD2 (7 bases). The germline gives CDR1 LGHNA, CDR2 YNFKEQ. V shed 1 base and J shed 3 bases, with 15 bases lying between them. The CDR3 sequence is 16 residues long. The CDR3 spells CASSQGQGGGEETQYF. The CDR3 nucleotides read TGTGCCAGCAGCCAAGGGCAGGGAGGGGGTGAAGAGACCCAGTACTTC.

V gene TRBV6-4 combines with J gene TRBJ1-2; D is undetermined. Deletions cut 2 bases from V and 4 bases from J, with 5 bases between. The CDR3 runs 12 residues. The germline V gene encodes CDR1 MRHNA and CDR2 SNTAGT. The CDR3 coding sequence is TGTGCCAGCAGTGACGGTAGCTATGGCTACACCTTC. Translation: CASSDGSYGYTF.

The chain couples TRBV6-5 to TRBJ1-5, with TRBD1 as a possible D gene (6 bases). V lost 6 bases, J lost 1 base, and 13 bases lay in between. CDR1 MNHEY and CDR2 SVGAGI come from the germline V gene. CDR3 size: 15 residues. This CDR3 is CASSSGTLSNQPQHF. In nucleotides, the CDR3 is TGTGCCAGCAGCTCCGGGACACTGAGCAATCAGCCCCAGCATTTT.

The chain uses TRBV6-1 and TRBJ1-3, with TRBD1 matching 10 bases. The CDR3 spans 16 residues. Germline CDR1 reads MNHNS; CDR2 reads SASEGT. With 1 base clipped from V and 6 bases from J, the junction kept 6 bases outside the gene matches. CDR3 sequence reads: CASSEGVGQGTNTIYF. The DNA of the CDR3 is TGTGCCAGCAGTGAAGGAGTGGGACAGGGGACAAACACCATATATTTT.

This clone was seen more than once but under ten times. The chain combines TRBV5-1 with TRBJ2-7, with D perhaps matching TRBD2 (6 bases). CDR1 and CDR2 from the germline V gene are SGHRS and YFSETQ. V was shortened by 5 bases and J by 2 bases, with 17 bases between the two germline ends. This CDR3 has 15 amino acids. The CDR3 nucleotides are TGCGCCAGCAGTCCTGACGGGAGACGGACCTACGAGCAGTACTTC. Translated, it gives CASSPDGRRTYEQYF.

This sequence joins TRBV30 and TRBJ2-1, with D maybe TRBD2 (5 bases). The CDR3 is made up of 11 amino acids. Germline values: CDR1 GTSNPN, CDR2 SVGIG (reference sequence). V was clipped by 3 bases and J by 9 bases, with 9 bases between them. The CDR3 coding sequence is TGTGCCTGGAGCTTCGAGGGTGAGCAGTTCTTC. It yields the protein CAWSFEGEQFF. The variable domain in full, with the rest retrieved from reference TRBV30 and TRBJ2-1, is SQTIHQWPATLVQPVGSPLSLECTVEGTSNPNLYWYRQAAGRGLQLLFYSVGIGQISSEVPQNLSASRPQDRQFILSSKKLLLSDSGFYLCAWSFEGEQFFGPGTRLTVL.

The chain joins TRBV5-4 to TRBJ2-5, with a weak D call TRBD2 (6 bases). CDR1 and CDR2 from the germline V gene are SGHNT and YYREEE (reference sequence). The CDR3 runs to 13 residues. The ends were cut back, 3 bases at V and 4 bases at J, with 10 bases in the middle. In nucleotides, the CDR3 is TGTGCCAGCAGCTGGGACTTCCGAGAGACCCAGTACTTC. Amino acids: CASSWDFRETQYF.

CDR3 nucleotides: TGTGCCAGCAGCGAAACAGGGAGAACTGGAAACACCATATATTTT. It encodes CASSETGRTGNTIYF. This chain links TRBV5-6 with TRBJ1-3, with a tentative D call TRBD1 (6 bases). The CDR3 is made up of 15 amino acids. The V gene's germline CDR1 is SGHDT and CDR2 YYEEEE. The germline V and J ends were trimmed by 4 bases and 2 bases, with 13 bases remaining between them.

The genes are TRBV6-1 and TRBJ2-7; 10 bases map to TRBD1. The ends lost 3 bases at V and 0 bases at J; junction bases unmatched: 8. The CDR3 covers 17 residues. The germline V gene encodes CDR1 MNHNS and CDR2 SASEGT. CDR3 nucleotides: TGTGCCAGCAGTGACGTGACAGGGGGCGGATCCTCCTACGAGCAGTACTTC. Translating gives CASSDVTGGGSSYEQYF.

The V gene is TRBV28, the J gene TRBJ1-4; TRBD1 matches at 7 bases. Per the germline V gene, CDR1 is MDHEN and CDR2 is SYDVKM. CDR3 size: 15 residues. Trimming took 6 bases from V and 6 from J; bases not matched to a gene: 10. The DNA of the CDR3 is TGTGCCAGCAGCTCCTGGACAGGCCTGCATGAAAAACTGTTTTTT. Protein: CASSSWTGLHEKLFF.

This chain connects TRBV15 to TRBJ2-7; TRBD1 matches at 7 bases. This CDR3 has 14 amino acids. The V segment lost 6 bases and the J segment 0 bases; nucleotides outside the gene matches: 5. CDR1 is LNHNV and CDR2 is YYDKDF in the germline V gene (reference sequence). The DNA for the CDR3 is TGTGCCACCAGGCCGGGACAGTTCTCCTACGAGCAGTACTTC. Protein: CATRPGQFSYEQYF.

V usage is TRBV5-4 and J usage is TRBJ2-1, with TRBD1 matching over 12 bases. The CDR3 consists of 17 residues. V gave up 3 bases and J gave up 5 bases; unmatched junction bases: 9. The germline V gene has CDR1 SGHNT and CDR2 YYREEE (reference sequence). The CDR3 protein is CASSSGTGGPNDNEQFF. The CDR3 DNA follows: TGTGCCAGCAGCTCCGGGACAGGGGGCCCAAATGACAATGAGCAGTTCTTC.

The CDR3 spells CASSWGQGAFEAFF. CDR3 coding DNA: TGTGCCAGCAGCTGGGGACAGGGGGCTTTTGAAGCTTTCTTT. The chain carries TRBV7-2 and TRBJ1-1; 12 bases map to TRBD1. V was clipped by 4 bases and J by 7 bases; unmatched bases: 4. CDR1 is SGHTA and CDR2 is FQGNSA in the germline V gene. This CDR3 region has 14 residues.

CDR3 bases: TGTGCCAGCAGCGCTGGACAGGGTAGAGCCGGGGAGCTGTTTTTT. Protein product: CASSAGQGRAGELFF. This rearrangement joins TRBV5-4 to TRBJ2-2, with 8 bases that match TRBD1. Germline CDR1 reads SGHNT; CDR2 reads YYREEE (reference sequence). Trimming cost V 4 bases and J 6 bases; bases outside gene matches: 8. The CDR3 has 15 amino acids.

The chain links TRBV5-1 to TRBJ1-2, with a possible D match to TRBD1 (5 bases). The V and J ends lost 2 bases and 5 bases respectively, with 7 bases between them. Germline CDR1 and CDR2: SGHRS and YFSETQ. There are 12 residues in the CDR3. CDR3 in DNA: TGCGCCAGCAGCTTCGACAGTTATGGCTACACCTTC. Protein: CASSFDSYGYTF.

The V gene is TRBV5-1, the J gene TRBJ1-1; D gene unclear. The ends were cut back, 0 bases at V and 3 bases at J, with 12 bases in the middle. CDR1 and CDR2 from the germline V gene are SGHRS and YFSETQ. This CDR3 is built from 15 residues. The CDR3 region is CASSLDGTEYTEAFF. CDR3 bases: TGCGCCAGCAGCTTGGACGGAACAGAGTACACTGAAGCTTTCTTT.

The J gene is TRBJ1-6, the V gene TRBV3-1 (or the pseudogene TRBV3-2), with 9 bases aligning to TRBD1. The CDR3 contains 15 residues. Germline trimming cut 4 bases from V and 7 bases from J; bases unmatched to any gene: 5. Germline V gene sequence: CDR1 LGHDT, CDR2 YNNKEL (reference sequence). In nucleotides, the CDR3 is TGTGCCAGCAGCCTGGGGACAGGGAACAATTCACCCCTCCACTTT. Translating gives CASSLGTGNNSPLHF.